One sample yielded the 14 T cell receptor beta chains listed below, sequenced in a study of T cells in Graves' hyperthyroidism and ophthalmopathy. What was amplified from RNA transcripts were TCR beta CDR3 regions. When the TCR CDR3 underwent first-round RT-PCR, the HTBI primer set was used. TCRdb called the multiplex PCR reads again in MiXCR, with one record for every CDR3 protein. The sample has about 500,000 distinct CDR3 sequences; 46% are singletons. The sequencing sample was made of peripheral blood or thyroid tissue (not recorded which). The source of these receptors is an adult woman with Graves' disease, either hyperthyroidism or ophthalmopathy (not recorded which).

In this sample, this clonotype turned up many times. The rearrangement uses TRBV6-5 and TRBJ1-6; 7 positions agree with TRBD1. Germline lookup yields CDR1 MNHEY and CDR2 SVGAGI. There are 16 residues in the CDR3. V lost 6 bases, J lost 7 bases, and 12 bases stayed unmatched. The CDR3 DNA is TGTGCCAGCAGGAGGGACAGTCCCTCCTGGAATTCACCCCTCCACTTT. Translated: CASRRDSPSWNSPLHF.

This clonotype was seen repeatedly, ten times or more. The CDR3 coding sequence is TGCAGCGTTGAAGGGGGTAGGACCCAGTACTTC. Protein: CSVEGGRTQYF. The rearrangement uses TRBV29-1 and TRBJ2-5; D call uncertain. Between the trimmed V and J ends, which lost 1 base and 7 bases, there was a span of 7 bases. Germline V CDR1 and CDR2: SQVTM, ANQGSEA. The CDR3 runs 11 residues.

There are many counts of this clonotype. The V gene is TRBV7-8, the J gene TRBJ2-2; 11 bases align to TRBD2. Trimming removed 4 bases from V and 2 bases from J; junction bases left unmatched: 6. The CDR3 length is 17 residues. CDR1 and CDR2 (germline): SGHVS, FQNEAQ. The CDR3 DNA reads as TGTGCCAGCAGCTCTCTAGCGGGAGGACCAAACACCGGGGAGCTGTTTTTT. It is translated as CASSSLAGGPNTGELFF.

This clonotype has ten or more counts. The chain uses TRBV15 and TRBJ2-6; possible D gene TRBD1, 6 bases. V was shortened by 0 bases and J by 1 base, with 7 bases between the two germline ends. CDR1 LNHNV and CDR2 YYDKDF come from the germline V gene (reference sequence). The CDR3 contains 16 residues. The CDR3 here is CATSRDTGSGANVLTF. CDR3 nucleotides: TGTGCCACCAGCAGAGATACAGGGTCTGGGGCCAACGTCCTGACTTTC.

This clonotype has just a few counts. V usage is TRBV7-9 and J usage is TRBJ2-3, with 7 bases that match TRBD2. V lost 5 bases and J lost 1; bases outside the gene matches: 6. Per germline, CDR1 SEHNR and CDR2 FQNEAQ (reference sequence). There are 15 residues in the CDR3. The CDR3: CASSPGGGGTDTQYF. CDR3 sequence (DNA): TGTGCCAGCAGCCCAGGCGGGGGAGGCACAGATACGCAGTATTTT.

The table lists this clonotype with a few counts. Sequence at one end of the junction differs from germline and may be a read error. The chain has TRBV20-1 and TRBJ2-2, with a weak D call TRBD2 (7 bases). This CDR3 comprises 14 residues. Germline assignment: CDR1 DFQATT and CDR2 SNEGSKA (reference sequence). CDR3 region: CSARKGGNTGELSW. The CDR3 region has the DNA TGCAGTGCCAGGAAGGGGGGGAACACCGGGGAGCTGTCTTGG.

This chain uses TRBV12-3 or TRBV12-4 with TRBJ1-2, with D tentatively TRBD1 (5 bases). Trimming shortened V by 7 bases and J by 12 bases, and 18 bases separated the two germline ends. The CDR3 runs to 12 residues. The CDR3: CASKLQASGNTF. The CDR3 DNA is TGTGCCAGCAAACTACAGGCGTCTGGAAACACCTTC.

The chain has TRBV10-3 and TRBJ1-6; D ambiguous. Germline CDR1 and CDR2: ENHRY and SYGVKD. CDR3 length: 13 residues. Trimming cost V 3 bases and J 9 bases, with 9 bases left between them. The CDR3 here is CAISDAVLSPLHF. The CDR3 DNA reads as TGTGCCATCAGTGATGCAGTGCTTTCACCCCTCCACTTT.

In its sample, this clonotype was seen a few times. The chain links TRBV7-9 to TRBJ2-2; D ambiguous. V lost 5 bases and J lost 11, with 12 bases in between. The CDR3 is 12 residues long. Per the germline V gene, CDR1 is SEHNR and CDR2 is FQNEAQ (reference sequence). This CDR3 reads CASSPRVSELFF. In DNA, the CDR3 is TGTGCCAGCAGCCCCCGCGTATCAGAGCTGTTTTTT.

A few counts support this clonotype. The chain joins TRBV20-1 to TRBJ2-2; 11 bases agree with TRBD1. The CDR3 is made up of 14 amino acids. Germline V gene sequence: CDR1 DFQATT, CDR2 SNEGSKA (reference sequence). V shed 5 bases and J 3 bases; nucleotides not matched to a gene: 2. The CDR3 sequence: CSASGQGDTGELFF. The CDR3 DNA sequence: TGCAGTGCTTCGGGACAGGGGGACACCGGGGAGCTGTTTTTT.

This rearrangement joins TRBV10-3 to TRBJ1-2; D is uncertain. Germline loops: CDR1 ENHRY, CDR2 SYGVKD. The V gene lost 2 bases and the J gene lost 0 bases, with 10 bases spanning the gap. This CDR3 has 15 residues. The CDR3 coding sequence is TGTGCCATCAGTGAGAGAGGCCAGTCTAACTATGGCTACACCTTC. Its translation: CAISERGQSNYGYTF.

The chain joins TRBV6-6 to TRBJ1-6; D gene ambiguous. The V and J ends lost 5 bases and 14 bases respectively, with 16 bases between them. Per germline, CDR1 MNHNY and CDR2 SVGAGI (reference sequence). The CDR3 consists of 13 residues. Written as DNA, the CDR3 is TGTGCCAGCAGTAGAGAGACCTGGAGATCCCTCCACTTT. Translating gives CASSRETWRSLHF.

This clonotype has a handful of counts. V is TRBV18 and J is TRBJ1-6; 9 bases align to TRBD1. V gave up 8 bases and J gave up 10 bases; unmatched junction bases: 9. There are 14 residues in the CDR3. Germline V CDR1 and CDR2: KGHSH, LQKENI. CDR3 protein: CASSLGQGTSPLHF. The CDR3 region has the DNA TGTGCCAGCAGCCTGGGACAGGGAACCTCACCCCTCCACTTT.

This clonotype showed up just once. The gene calls are TRBV7-9 and TRBJ2-5; no reliable D call. The germline CDR1 and CDR2 sequences are SEHNR and FQNEAQ (reference sequence). The V and J ends lost 5 bases and 5 bases respectively, with 21 bases between them. The CDR3 spans 16 residues. The CDR3 coding sequence is TGTGCCAGCAGCGACCCCGTAGGTGTAGGGATGGAGACCCAGTACTTC. Translating it yields CASSDPVGVGMETQYF.